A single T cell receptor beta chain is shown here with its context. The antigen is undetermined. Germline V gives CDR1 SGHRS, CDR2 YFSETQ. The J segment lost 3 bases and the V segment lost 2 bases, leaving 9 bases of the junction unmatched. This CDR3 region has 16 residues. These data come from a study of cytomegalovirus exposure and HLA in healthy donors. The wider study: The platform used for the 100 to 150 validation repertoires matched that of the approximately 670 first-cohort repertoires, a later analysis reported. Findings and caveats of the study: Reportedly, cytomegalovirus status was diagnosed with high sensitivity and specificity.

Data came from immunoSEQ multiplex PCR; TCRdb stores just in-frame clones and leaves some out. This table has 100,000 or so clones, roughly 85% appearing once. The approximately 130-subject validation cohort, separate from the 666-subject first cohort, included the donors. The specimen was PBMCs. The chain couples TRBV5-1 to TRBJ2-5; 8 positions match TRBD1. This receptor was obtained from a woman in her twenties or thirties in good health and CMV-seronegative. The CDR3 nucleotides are TGCGCCAGCAGCTTTGGCCCCGGGACAGGAGAAGAGACCCAGTACTTC. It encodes CASSFGPGTGEETQYF.